The TCR beta chain described here comes from a study of blood T cell repertoires in COVID-19. Study information: Material from acute and convalescent COVID-19 was sourced from the United States, Italy and Spain.

The CDR3 is made up of 14 amino acids. V gave up 6 bases and J gave up 8 bases; unmatched junction bases: 6. Per the germline V gene, CDR1 is MNHEY and CDR2 is SMNVEV (reference sequence). TCRdb keeps only in-frame clones here, not all; method: immunoSEQ multiplex PCR. Seen here are under 250,000 clones, roughly 85% observed once, and the top ten hold 2.9%. The clonotype comes from a man in his forties or fifties who had recovered from COVID-19. V and J are TRBV27 and TRBJ2-2; 10 positions match TRBD1. Sequencing was performed on peripheral blood. CDR3 bases: TGTGCCAGCAGGCGACAGGGGGCCGTGGGGGAGCTGTTTTTT. This sequence encodes CASRRQGAVGELFF.